This TCR beta chain derives from a study of cytomegalovirus exposure and HLA in healthy donors. Study conclusions and caveats: DRB1 showed the most TCR associations and HLA-C the fewest in a later analysis, as rates varied by HLA locus. The study put 150 or so TCR beta chains on its list as cytomegalovirus-associated.

Both 60 Vbeta primers and 13 Jbeta primers went into the PCR. Sequencing used immunoSEQ multiplex PCR; TCRdb keeps in-frame clones, though not all of them. The sample includes roughly 150,000 clones, approximately 86% of them seen just once. Trimming stripped 2 bases from V and 3 bases from J, with 13 bases between. The CDR3 loop spans 15 amino acids. Germline CDR1 reads LNHNV; CDR2 reads YYDKDF (reference sequence). With respect to this clone: The target antigen is unknown.

The receptor's source is a woman between 50 and 59 years old in good health and CMV-seropositive. Sequences were obtained from PBMCs. V and J are TRBV15 and TRBJ1-1; D not resolved. The CDR3 sequence: CATSRLPGGYTEAFF. The CDR3 DNA reads as TGTGCCACCAGCAGACTCCCGGGAGGATACACTGAAGCTTTCTTT.